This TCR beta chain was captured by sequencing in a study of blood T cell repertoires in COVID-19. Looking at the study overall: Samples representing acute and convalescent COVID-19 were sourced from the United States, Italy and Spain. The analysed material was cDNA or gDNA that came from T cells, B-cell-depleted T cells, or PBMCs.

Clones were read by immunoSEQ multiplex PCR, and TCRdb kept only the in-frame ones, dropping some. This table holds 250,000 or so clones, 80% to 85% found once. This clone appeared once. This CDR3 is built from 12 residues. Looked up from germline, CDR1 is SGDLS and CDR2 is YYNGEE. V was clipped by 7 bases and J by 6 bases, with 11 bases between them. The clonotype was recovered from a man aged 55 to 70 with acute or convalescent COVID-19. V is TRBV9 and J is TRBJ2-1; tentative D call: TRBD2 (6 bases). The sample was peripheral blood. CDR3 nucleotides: TGTGCCAGCGGGGACTGGGGCAATGAGCAGTTCTTC. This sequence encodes CASGDWGNEQFF.